This TCR beta chain was sequenced for a study of low-dose radiotherapy and immunotherapy resistance in tumors. cDNA synthesis used a TRAV/TRBV-specific primer set for both chains. Amplification, which lasted roughly 20 PCR cycles, used a constant-region primer and V-primer adapter to amplify TCRs. One entry per CDR3 protein results from TCRdb running MiXCR on the reads. Of about 39,000 distinct CDR3 sequences detected, 20% appear once; the ten largest clones hold 8% to 10%. Time point denoted: after trial treatment. Stated treatment: LDRT plus nivolumab, ipilimumab, low-dose cyclophosphamide and aspirin (RACIN trial). Germline V gene lookup returns CDR1 MNHEY and CDR2 SVGAGI. V was pared by 4 bases and J by 4 bases, with 18 bases between. The length of the CDR3 is 16 residues.

Sequencing used PBMCs, obtained after low-dose radiotherapy plus immunotherapy. This chain uses TRBV6-5 with TRBJ2-3; the D gene could be TRBD1 or TRBD2 (5 bases each). The sequence came from a female donor with ovarian cancer. The chain's CDR3 is CASSSPGPTAPDTQYF. CDR3 DNA sequence: TGTGCCAGCAGTTCTCCGGGACCCACTGCCCCAGATACGCAGTATTTT.